This T cell receptor (beta chain) was observed in a study of blood T cells in healthy people across ages. Combining a sample-barcoded 5' primer with a J-beta primer mix, a second PCR ran for roughly 7 to 11 cycles. TCRdb analysed the 5' RACE reads with MiXCR anew, one entry per CDR3 protein. The sample contains 750,000 to 950,000 distinct CDR3 sequences, 25% to 30% of which appear only once. Worth noting for this clonotype: Its antigen is undetermined.

Study-level points and caveats: It was not known whether donors were CMV positive (a possible confounder of expanded clonotype changes).

The V and J ends lost 5 bases and 5 bases respectively, with 24 bases between them. This CDR3 is built from 17 residues. Germline CDR1 is SGHTA and CDR2 is FQGNSA. This sample was shared with a second study, whose subject was T cells of mothers and their children.

The receptor's source is a boy between 10 and 17 years old in good health. The rearrangement joins TRBV7-2 to TRBJ2-5, with TRBD2 as a possible D gene (7 bases). Input material: blood. The CDR3 sequence: CASSPTLLGGGGETQYF. In DNA, the CDR3 is TGTGCCAGCAGCCCGACTCTACTAGGGGGGGGCGGGGAGACCCAGTACTTC.